This T cell receptor (beta chain) appears in the sequencing data of a study of blood T cells in healthy people across ages. The CDR3 has 16 amino acids. Germline-derived CDR1 and CDR2 are MGHDK and SYGVNS. V was trimmed by 3 bases and J by 3 bases, leaving 14 bases between them. The donors, aged about 6 to 90, were healthy Caucasians from Russia. Together with a sample-barcoded 5' primer, a J-beta primer mix was included in a second PCR lasting roughly 7 to 11 cycles. TCRdb re-called the 5' RACE reads with MiXCR, one entry per CDR3 protein. The sample lists under 850,000 distinct CDR3 sequences; 35% to 40% were seen once. This clonotype came up once. No antigen is known for it. The study, taken as a whole, reports: It was held that the diversity estimates obtained from one million T cells were underestimates. Higher naive T cell percentage went strongly together with higher TCR beta diversity.

The chain recombines TRBV25-1 with TRBJ2-2, with D tentatively TRBD1 or TRBD2 (6 bases each). The sequencing sample was made of blood. This receptor was obtained from a man in his late teens or twenties in good health. CDR3 sequence: CASSDVGGRDTGELFF. DNA for the CDR3: TGTGCCAGCAGTGACGTCGGGGGCCGGGACACCGGGGAGCTGTTTTTT.